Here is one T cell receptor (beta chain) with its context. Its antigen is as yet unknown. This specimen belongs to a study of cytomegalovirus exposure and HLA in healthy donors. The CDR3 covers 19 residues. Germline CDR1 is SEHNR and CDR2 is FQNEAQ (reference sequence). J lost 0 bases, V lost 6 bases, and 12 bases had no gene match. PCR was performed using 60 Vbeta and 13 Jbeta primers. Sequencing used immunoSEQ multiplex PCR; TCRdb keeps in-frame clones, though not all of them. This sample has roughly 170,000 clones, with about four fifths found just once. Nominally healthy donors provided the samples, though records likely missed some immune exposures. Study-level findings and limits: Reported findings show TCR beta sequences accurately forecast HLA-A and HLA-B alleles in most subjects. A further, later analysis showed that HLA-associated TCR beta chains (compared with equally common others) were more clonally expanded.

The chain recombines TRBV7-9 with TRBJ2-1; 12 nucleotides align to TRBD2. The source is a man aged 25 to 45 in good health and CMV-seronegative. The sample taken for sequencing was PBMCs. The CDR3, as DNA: TGTGCCAGCAGACATGCTGGACTAGCGGGGCTAAGCTCCTACAATGAGCAGTTCTTC. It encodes CASRHAGLAGLSSYNEQFF.